This is a list of T cell receptor beta chains from one sample in a study of cytomegalovirus exposure and HLA in healthy donors. Here immunoSEQ multiplex PCR was the method, and the copy in TCRdb shows in-frame clones only, minus some. The table includes roughly 100,000 clones, about 74% detected once. Sequencing was done on a sample of PBMCs. These receptors all come from a female donor in good health and CMV-seronegative. Each CDR3 is given with its conserved first and last residue. A D gene is named only where the DNA matches it firmly. Clone size is shown for a subset of rows, as once, few, many or a class of expanded clone.

v_call	j_call	d_call	clone_size	cdr3_aa	cdr3_nt
TRBV6-1	TRBJ2-1	-	few	CASSEAATWDRAGVSYNEQFF	TGTGCCAGCAGTGAAGCAGCGACCTGGGACAGAGCGGGGGTCTCCTACAATGAGCAGTTCTTC
TRBV18	TRBJ1-5	TRBD1	-	CASSAGQGIIQPQHF	TGTGCCAGCTCAGCCGGACAGGGGATAATTCAGCCCCAGCATTTT
TRBV7-2	TRBJ2-5	-	-	CASSLVAGNQETQYF	TGTGCCAGCAGCTTAGTTGCGGGGAACCAAGAGACCCAGTACTTC
TRBV7-9	TRBJ2-4	TRBD1	-	CASSRSRDRGFFNIQYF	TGTGCCAGCAGCAGGAGTCGGGACAGGGGGTTTTTCAACATTCAGTACTTC
TRBV6-6	TRBJ1-5	-	-	CASRPLGARSNQPQHF	TGTGCCAGCAGACCCCTTGGGGCGCGGAGCAATCAGCCCCAGCATTTT
TRBV2	TRBJ1-1	-	few	CASSRQDGNTEAFF	TGTGCCAGCAGTCGCCAGGATGGAAACACTGAAGCTTTCTTT
TRBV7-2	TRBJ2-7	-	-	CASSLGRGAMYEQYF	TGTGCCAGCAGCTTAGGACGGGGGGCCATGTACGAGCAGTACTTC
TRBV9	TRBJ2-7	TRBD1	-	CASSEQGAAYERYF	TGTGCCAGCAGCGAACAGGGGGCCGCCTACGAGCGGTACTTC
TRBV6-1	TRBJ1-1	-	-	CASTRPGANTEAFF	TGTGCCAGCACCCGACCAGGGGCTAACACTGAAGCTTTCTTT
TRBV19	TRBJ1-1	-	-	CASSDSRSEAFF	TGTGCCAGTAGTGACAGTAGATCTGAAGCTTTCTTT
TRBV6-6	TRBJ1-2	TRBD1	-	CASSFGTAYGYTF	TGTGCCAGCAGTTTCGGGACAGCCTATGGCTACACCTTC
TRBV28	TRBJ2-7	TRBD2	-	CASSTRNGGLAYEQYF	TGTGCCAGCAGTACTAGAAACGGAGGACTAGCCTACGAGCAGTACTTC
TRBV9	TRBJ1-1	-	-	CASSVGGGKSTEAFF	TGTGCCAGCAGCGTAGGTGGAGGGAAGAGCACTGAAGCTTTCTTT
TRBV7-9	TRBJ2-3	TRBD2	-	CASSLGGSGNTDTQYF	TGTGCCAGCAGCTTAGGTGGTAGCGGGAACACAGATACGCAGTATTTT
TRBV20-1	TRBJ1-2	-	-	CSARYSRGYTF	TGCAGTGCTAGATACTCGAGGGGCTACACCTTC
TRBV10-3	TRBJ2-5	TRBD2	once	CAISATSGRGETQYF	TGTGCCATCAGTGCGACTAGCGGGAGAGGGGAGACCCAGTACTTC
TRBV29-1	TRBJ2-1	-	-	CSVEGPPGVSYNEQFF	TGCAGCGTTGAAGGCCCGCCAGGGGTCTCCTACAATGAGCAGTTCTTC
TRBV28	TRBJ2-7	-	once	CASSLPQLPYEQYF	TGTGCCAGCAGCTTACCCCAACTGCCCTACGAGCAGTACTTC
TRBV7-8	TRBJ1-5	-	-	CASSLRGRGSNQPQHF	TGTGCCAGCAGCTTACGGGGTCGGGGGAGCAATCAGCCCCAGCATTTT
TRBV28	TRBJ2-7	-	-	CASTSGGHSYEQYF	TGTGCCAGCACCTCGGGGGGACACTCCTACGAGCAGTACTTC
TRBV28	TRBJ2-7	TRBD2	-	CASSLSVRGRGGHEQYF	TGTGCCAGCAGTTTATCCGTGCGGGGGAGGGGAGGCCACGAGCAGTACTTC
TRBV5-4	TRBJ2-7	-	-	CASSLVQGEGYEQYF	TGTGCCAGCAGCTTGGTACAGGGGGAGGGCTACGAGCAGTACTTC
TRBV6-1	TRBJ2-2	-	-	CASRAGYTGELFF	TGTGCCAGCAGGGCAGGGTACACCGGGGAGCTGTTTTTT
TRBV6-1	TRBJ2-1	TRBD2	-	CASSDSSGVGYNEQFF	TGTGCCAGCAGTGATAGTAGCGGGGTAGGGTACAATGAGCAGTTCTTC
TRBV7-2	TRBJ2-7	TRBD2	few	CASSPGTSGTQYF	TGTGCCAGCAGCCCCGGGACTAGCGGGACGCAGTACTTC
TRBV28	TRBJ2-7	TRBD2	-	CASLGSAGTSGRISNHEQYF	TGTGCCAGCCTAGGAAGCGCCGGGACTAGCGGGAGGATTAGTAATCACGAGCAGTACTTC
TRBV15	TRBJ2-5	-	-	CATSMGGGFGETQYF	TGTGCCACCAGCATGGGCGGAGGTTTTGGTGAGACCCAGTACTTC
TRBV4-2	TRBJ2-2	TRBD2	-	CASSQRLGLAGGDTGELFF	TGTGCCAGCAGCCAAAGATTAGGGCTAGCGGGAGGAGACACCGGGGAGCTGTTTTTT
TRBV11-3	TRBJ2-2	-	few	CASSLAVGAGGELFF	TGTGCCAGCAGCTTAGCTGTGGGGGCCGGCGGGGAGCTGTTTTTT
TRBV4-2	TRBJ2-7	-	-	CASSHPLSGTGVTYEQYF	TGTGCCAGCAGCCATCCACTAAGCGGGACAGGCGTAACCTACGAGCAGTACTTC
TRBV4-2	TRBJ2-7	-	-	CASSQDQGSAYEQYF	TGTGCCAGCAGCCAAGATCAGGGGTCCGCCTACGAGCAGTACTTC
TRBV2	TRBJ1-2	-	-	CASSGGGRYYGYTF	TGTGCCAGCAGTGGGGGCGGCAGATACTATGGCTACACCTTC
TRBV6-5	TRBJ1-4	TRBD1	-	CASSSRQGDEKLFF	TGTGCCAGCAGTTCACGACAGGGAGATGAAAAACTGTTTTTT
TRBV5-5	TRBJ1-4	-	few	CASSLEVGQGPNEKLFF	TGTGCCAGCAGCCTGGAAGTGGGCCAGGGCCCTAATGAAAAACTGTTTTTT
TRBV5-1	TRBJ2-2	TRBD2	-	CASSRLAGSTGELFF	TGCGCCAGCAGCCGACTAGCGGGGAGTACCGGGGAGCTGTTTTTT
TRBV6-5	TRBJ1-5	-	-	CASRSEGGNQPQHF	TGTGCCAGCAGGTCTGAGGGGGGCAATCAGCCCCAGCATTTT
TRBV4-1	TRBJ1-1	-	-	CASSQDRGQNTEAFF	TGCGCCAGCAGCCAAGATAGAGGACAGAACACTGAAGCTTTCTTT
TRBV29-1	TRBJ2-4	TRBD1	-	CSVGEMTGTNIQYF	TGCAGCGTTGGTGAAATGACAGGGACGAACATTCAGTACTTC
TRBV6-5	TRBJ1-2	TRBD1	-	CASSRVTGNYGYTF	TGTGCCAGCAGTCGGGTGACAGGGAACTATGGCTACACCTTC
TRBV7-3	TRBJ1-4	-	-	CASRGKTTKATFATNEKLFF	TGTGCCAGCCGGGGAAAGACAACTAAAGCTACCTTCGCAACTAATGAAAAACTGTTTTTT
TRBV10-2	TRBJ2-1	-	-	CASRQGQFYNEQFF	TGCGCCAGCAGGCAAGGACAGTTCTACAATGAGCAGTTCTTC
TRBV18	TRBJ1-1	-	-	CASLSQGMNTEAFF	TGTGCCAGCTTGTCGCAGGGGATGAACACTGAAGCTTTCTTT